Given below is one T cell receptor (beta chain) in context. This receptor's antigen is unknown. No much larger clone exists at a distance of one base, and base qualities are not known. Enrolling through a virtual design, the prospective study's participants ranged in age from roughly 18 to 100 years and lived across more than 20 United States geographic areas. Cohort assignment in the prospective study relied on participant-reported clinical history from a screening survey and a study questionnaire. Exposed participants had been in contact with someone with a PCR-confirmed or clinician-diagnosed COVID-19 case within 2 weeks of study entry. Each participant in the prospective study had whole blood, serum and a nasopharyngeal or oropharyngeal swab collected by mobile phlebotomists. Over a roughly two-month period, participants in the prospective study had the option of providing additional blood draws and questionnaires. Before DNA extraction, blood samples from the prospective study were shipped at room temperature or frozen.

TCRbeta CDR3 regions were amplified from genomic DNA using the immunoSEQ Assay, a bias-controlled multiplex PCR. Per the original workflow: Nucleated cell counts per sample were estimated from amplification of reference gene primers within the assay. To quantify the absolute abundance of each unique TCRbeta CDR3 rearrangement, sequence reads were collapsed and filtered. For each sample, productive Simpson clonality was calculated as the square root of Simpson's diversity index across productive rearrangements. TCRdb limited this immuneACCESS table to in-frame rearrangements with V and J called. A share of clones is missing; checked studies link under half to unresolved V genes, and the rest is unexplained. D and trimming come from the DNA, and the V and J calls and clone size come from that table. A total of 400,000 to 500,000 clones appear in this sample, around nine tenths of them only once. The ten largest clones take up approximately 1.5% of the sample.

The sample originates from a study of blood T cell repertoires in COVID-19 (dated by TCRdb to 2018 to 2020). General notes on the study: The collaborator samples originated in the United States, Italy and Spain and spanned the acute and convalescent phases of COVID-19. The material from the prospective study consisted of cDNA or gDNA derived from T cells, B-cell-depleted T cells, or PBMCs. Subjects who had been exposed to COVID-19, were actively infected with it, or had recovered from it provided the deeply sampled blood TCRbeta repertoires that made up the dataset. A freely available public database, intended as a resource for researchers studying the immune response to SARS-CoV-2, is where the repertoires were released. Samples came from the ongoing ImmuneRACE study (first 160 participants) plus 1,254 subjects from 6 global collaborators. Sample metadata almost always included a de-identified subject ID, COVID-19 status, age in years and sex. Where available, HLA class I and class II types were obtained from metadata supplied by the sample provider rather than from assay-based typing.

CDR3 length: 16 amino acids, cysteine to phenylalanine. The read is trimmed to its CDR3 DNA, 48 bases read in frame from base 1. The germline V gene specifies MGHRA as CDR1 and YSYEKL as CDR2. V gives up 0 bases and J gives up 4 bases, and the segment between their germline ends measures 15 bases. Study-level results and caveats: Clinical and demographic metadata were provided uncurated, with the amount varying by source and participant.

This TCR came from a woman younger than 35 who had been exposed to COVID-19. The chain is assembled from TRBV4-1 and TRBJ1-2; TRBD1 could be the D gene, as 5 bases match. The sample was PBMCs or T cells enriched from blood (not recorded which). The CDR3 loop reads CASSQDLGGASYGYTF. The DNA is TGCGCCAGCAGCCAAGATTTGGGAGGGGCGAGCTATGGCTACACCTTC.